Below, 10 T cell receptor beta chains from the same sample are listed, as sequenced in a study of blood T cell repertoires in COVID-19. Measured with immunoSEQ multiplex PCR; TCRdb has only the in-frame clones, and not every one. The data hold about 410,000 clones, with roughly 88% observed a single time. Source material: peripheral blood. Receptors were obtained from a woman aged 25-40 years with active or convalescent COVID-19.

This sequence joins TRBV7-8 and TRBJ2-1; 9 bases map to TRBD2. Per the germline V gene, CDR1 is SGHVS and CDR2 is FQNEAQ. This CDR3 comprises 15 residues. Losses at the gene ends were 5 bases for V and 7 bases for J; bases not matched to a gene: 9. The CDR3 DNA is TGTGCCAGCAGCCCGGATAGCGGGAGAAGGAATGAGCAGTTCTTC. Residues: CASSPDSGRRNEQFF.

The V and J genes are TRBV4-1 and TRBJ2-3, with D tentatively TRBD2 (7 bases). Germline-derived CDR1 and CDR2 are MGHRA and YSYEKL. CDR3 size: 16 residues. Trimming cost V 1 base and J 2 bases, with 13 bases left between them. The CDR3 DNA is TGCGCCAGCAGCCAAGGGACAGCGGGGACCACAGATACGCAGTATTTT. Amino acids: CASSQGTAGTTDTQYF.

The gene calls are TRBV4-1 and TRBJ2-1; D call uncertain. V was shortened by 1 base and J by 0 bases, with 4 bases between the two germline ends. The CDR3 is 14 amino acids. Germline-derived CDR1 and CDR2 are MGHRA and YSYEKL. Here the CDR3 DNA reads TGCGCCAGCAGCCAAGGGAGCTCCTACAATGAGCAGTTCTTC. This codes for CASSQGSSYNEQFF.

This clone was detected once. The V call is TRBV5-1, the J call TRBJ2-7; 9 bases line up with TRBD2. After removal of 3 bases from V and 1 base from J, the junction contained 8 bases not matched to a gene. The germline V gene has CDR1 SGHRS and CDR2 YFSETQ. CDR3 size: 16 residues. In nucleotides, the CDR3 is TGCGCCAGCAGCTGGGGCCCAGCGGGGGGTTCCTACGAGCAGTACTTC. This translates into CASSWGPAGGSYEQYF.

The gene calls are TRBV5-4 and TRBJ2-5; D is ambiguous. The germline V gene encodes CDR1 SGHNT and CDR2 YYREEE (reference sequence). This CDR3 has 14 residues. V was clipped by 0 bases and J by 5 bases, with 11 bases between them. In DNA, the CDR3 is TGTGCCAGCAGCTTGGAAACGGTCGTGGAGACCCAGTACTTC. It specifies CASSLETVVETQYF. The whole variable domain, remainder taken from reference TRBV5-4 and TRBJ2-5, is ETGVTQSPTHLIKTRGQQVTLRCSSQSGHNTVSWYQQALGQGPQFIFQYYREEENGRGNFPPRFSGLQFPNYSSELNVNALELDDSALYLCASSLETVVETQYFGPGTRLLVL.

A single count supports this clone. Distinct nucleotide sequences in the sample also encode this CDR3. The rearrangement links TRBV18 to TRBJ1-2; 10 bases agree with TRBD1. Germline V gene lookup returns CDR1 KGHSH and CDR2 LQKENI. The length of the CDR3 is 14 residues. V lost 3 bases, J lost 5 bases, and 3 bases stayed unmatched. CDR3 in amino acids: CASSPPGQGYGYTF. CDR3 bases: TGTGCCAGCTCACCCCCGGGACAGGGGTATGGCTACACCTTC. The full variable domain, rest sourced from reference TRBV18 and TRBJ1-2, is NAGVMQNPRHLVRRRGQEARLRCSPMKGHSHVYWYRQLPEEGLKFMVYLQKENIIDESGMPKERFSAEFPKEGPSILRIQQVVRGDSAAYFCASSPPGQGYGYTFGSGTRLTVV.

V and J are TRBV19 and TRBJ1-4, with a weak D call TRBD1 (6 bases). V was trimmed by 7 bases and J by 8 bases, leaving 20 bases between them. The CDR3 has 15 residues. Germline V CDR1 and CDR2: LNHDA, SQIVND (reference sequence). For the CDR3, the DNA is TGTGCCAGTAAACCCGCAGGGGATCCCCCCGAAAAACTGTTTTTT. This codes for CASKPAGDPPEKLFF.

The genes are TRBV12-3 or TRBV12-4 and TRBJ1-1; D may be TRBD1 (5 bases). The CDR3 spans 12 residues. V lost 1 base to trimming and J lost 14 bases, with 14 bases between them. The CDR3 region has the DNA TGTGCCAGCAGTTTAGATACCGGGGGTCTCTTCTTT. Its translation is CASSLDTGGLFF.

The V gene is TRBV6-1, the J gene TRBJ1-1; the D is unclear. Germline V gives CDR1 MNHNS, CDR2 SASEGT. The V end was cut by 2 bases, the J end by 7 bases, with 5 bases between. The CDR3 has 11 residues. In DNA form, the CDR3 reads TGTGCCAGCAGTGAACCAGATGAAGCTTTCTTT. Protein sequence: CASSEPDEAFF.

A single count supports this clone. V and J are TRBV11-2 and TRBJ2-7, with 12 nucleotides matching TRBD2. This CDR3 comprises 17 residues. V shed 0 bases and J 1 base; nucleotides not matched to a gene: 4. Germline V lookup: CDR1 SGHAT, CDR2 FQNNGV. The CDR3, as DNA: TGTGCCAGCAGCTTAGACAGGACTAGCGGGGATTCCTACGAGCAGTACTTC. Translation gives CASSLDRTSGDSYEQYF.